The 17 T cell receptor beta chains below come from one sample, sequenced in a study of shared clonotypes between healthy human individuals. The repertoire was sequenced with immunoSEQ multiplex PCR; TCRdb's copy has only in-frame clones and lacks some. This table holds more than 2 million clones, 95% found once. The sequenced sample consisted of naive CD4+ T cells sorted from blood. Subset indicated: CD45RA+ positively selected. Source of these receptors: a man between 18 and 35 years old in good health.

The chain couples TRBV5-1 to TRBJ1-2; 7 nucleotides agree with TRBD1. The CDR3 loop spans 12 amino acids. After removal of 7 bases from V and 5 bases from J, the junction contained 5 bases not matched to a gene. Per the germline V gene, CDR1 is SGHRS and CDR2 is YFSETQ. Here the CDR3 DNA reads TGCGCCAGCGGCACAGGGGATTATGGCTACACCTTC. It translates to CASGTGDYGYTF.

Of note for this clone: Just one base apart from a much larger clone, this may be a read error. Likely a read error: the CDR3 ends without its conserved phenylalanine or tryptophan. J is TRBJ2-2 and V is TRBV4-3; 8 bases match TRBD1. Germline CDR1 and CDR2: LGHNA and YSLEER. The CDR3 totals 16 residues. The trim removed 6 bases at V and 1 base at J, leaving 7 bases unmatched. This CDR3 is CASRPTGTGNTGELFS. CDR3 in DNA: TGCGCCAGCAGGCCCACCGGGACAGGGAACACCGGGGAGCTGTTTTCT.

V is TRBV9 and J is TRBJ1-2; 8 nucleotides align to TRBD1. V trimming: 0 bases; J trimming: 4 bases; junction bases outside the gene matches: 8. The CDR3 length is 16 residues. Germline V CDR1 and CDR2: SGDLS, YYNGEE. The CDR3 loop is CASSVAPTGGTYGYTF. CDR3 sequence (DNA): TGTGCCAGCAGCGTAGCCCCCACAGGGGGTACCTATGGCTACACCTTC.

The CDR3 DNA reads TGTGCCTGGATTGCAGGGCGAGATACGCAGTATTTT. It codes for CAWIAGRDTQYF. The rearrangement links TRBV30 to TRBJ2-3; a possible D gene is TRBD1 (5 bases). The CDR3 has 12 amino acids. The germline gives CDR1 GTSNPN, CDR2 SVGIG (reference sequence). The V and J ends lost 4 bases and 5 bases respectively, with 10 bases between them.

The chain's CDR3 is CAWSDATGSYNSPLHF. CDR3 in DNA: TGTGCCTGGAGTGACGCAACAGGGAGCTATAATTCACCCCTCCACTTT. This chain joins TRBV30 and TRBJ1-6; D may be TRBD1 (6 bases). Germline CDR1 is GTSNPN and CDR2 is SVGIG (reference sequence). V lost 1 base to trimming and J lost 3 bases, with 13 bases between them. The CDR3 loop spans 16 amino acids.

This clone appeared once. The V and J genes are TRBV10-3 and TRBJ2-1, with 8 bases identical to TRBD2. With V trimmed by 0 bases and J by 8 bases, 9 bases remained unmatched. CDR1 and CDR2 from the germline V gene are ENHRY and SYGVKD. The CDR3 contains 16 residues. CDR3 nucleotide sequence: TGTGCCATCAGTGAGTCGGCGGGAGGAGGTACCGATGAGCAGTTCTTC. Residues: CAISESAGGGTDEQFF.

The J gene is TRBJ2-1, the V gene TRBV7-9; 7 bases align to TRBD1. CDR3 length: 16 residues. The junction had 12 bases not matched to a gene; V was cut back by 4 bases and J by 6 bases. Germline V gene lookup returns CDR1 SEHNR and CDR2 FQNEAQ (reference sequence). This chain's CDR3 is CASSSGRRGQINEQFF. The DNA of the CDR3 is TGTGCCAGCAGCTCGGGAAGAAGGGGGCAGATCAATGAGCAGTTCTTC. The full variable domain, its missing parts supplied by reference TRBV7-9 and TRBJ2-1, is DTGVSQNPRHKITKRGQNVTFRCDPISEHNRLYWYRQTLGQGPEFLTYFQNEAQLEKSRLLSDRFSAERPKGSFSTLEIQRTEQGDSAMYLCASSSGRRGQINEQFFGPGTRLTVL.

This chain joins TRBV6-5 and TRBJ2-7; D possibly matches TRBD1 or TRBD2 (6 bases each). This CDR3 comprises 11 residues. V was cut by 7 bases and J by 8 bases, with 12 bases left in between. In germline, CDR1 is MNHEY, CDR2 SVGAGI. The CDR3 loop is CASIFGGKQYF. The CDR3 DNA reads TGTGCCAGCATATTCGGGGGCAAGCAGTACTTC.

This clone was observed a single time. The chain combines TRBV5-4 with TRBJ2-2; TRBD1 agrees at 11 bases. The CDR3 spans 15 residues. J was trimmed by 4 bases and V by 3 bases; bases with no gene match: 2. Germline CDR1 SGHNT, CDR2 YYREEE (reference sequence). In DNA form, the CDR3 reads TGTGCCAGCAGCTGGGGACAGGGGGGCACCGGGGAGCTGTTTTTT. Translated, it gives CASSWGQGGTGELFF.

The chain has TRBV28 and TRBJ2-3, with D uncertain. The CDR3 spans 14 residues. From germline, CDR1 is MDHEN and CDR2 SYDVKM. V lost 1 base and J lost 4, with 9 bases in between. CDR3 DNA: TGTGCCAGCAGTTTATCAATGGGCCCAGATACGCAGTATTTT. Translation: CASSLSMGPDTQYF.

The J gene is TRBJ1-5, the V gene TRBV19; TRBD1 might be the D (6 bases). V was cut by 3 bases and J by 1 base, with 10 bases left in between. Germline loops: CDR1 LNHDA, CDR2 SQIVND (reference sequence). The length of the CDR3 is 15 residues. The CDR3 loop reads CASSMVGASNQPQHF. CDR3 coding DNA: TGTGCCAGTAGTATGGTGGGGGCCAGCAATCAGCCCCAGCATTTT.

This chain connects TRBV9 to TRBJ2-7; 10 bases line up with TRBD1. CDR3 length: 14 residues. Germline V gives CDR1 SGDLS, CDR2 YYNGEE. Unmatched junction bases numbered 4, after V lost 3 bases and J lost 4 bases. DNA of the CDR3: TGTGCCAGCAGCGCCGGGACAGGGGAGTACGAGCAGTACTTC. The encoded protein is CASSAGTGEYEQYF.

The chain links TRBV7-2 to TRBJ1-2, with 8 nucleotides matching TRBD1. The CDR3 sequence is 16 residues long. Germline assignment: CDR1 SGHTA and CDR2 FQGNSA. V lost 3 bases, J lost 5 bases, and 11 bases stayed unmatched. The CDR3 loop is CASSFDRGRGFYGYTF. Written as DNA, the CDR3 is TGTGCCAGCAGCTTCGACAGGGGAAGGGGGTTTTATGGCTACACCTTC.

The chain joins TRBV6-5 to TRBJ2-1; 10 positions match TRBD2. This CDR3 region has 14 residues. V dropped 6 bases and J dropped 9; count of bases not matched to a gene: 8. Germline V gene sequence: CDR1 MNHEY, CDR2 SVGAGI. Here the CDR3 DNA reads TGTGCCAGCAGAGCTAGCGGGAGTGGTAGTGAGCAGTTCTTC. This translates into CASRASGSGSEQFF.

DNA for the CDR3: TGTGCCAGCAGCGCCTCGGGACTAGCTAGCACAGATACGCAGTATTTT. As protein: CASSASGLASTDTQYF. The chain employs TRBV9 and TRBJ2-3; 9 bases are a match to TRBD2. Germline CDR1 SGDLS, CDR2 YYNGEE. After removal of 3 bases from V and 0 bases from J, the junction contained 5 bases not matched to a gene. The CDR3 consists of 16 residues.

This clone was counted a single time. The chain recombines TRBV5-6 with TRBJ2-5; TRBD1 aligns across 12 bases. This CDR3 is 16 amino acids long. Germline V lookup: CDR1 SGHDT, CDR2 YYEEEE. The junction had 6 bases not matched to a gene; V was cut back by 2 bases and J by 4 bases. DNA for the CDR3: TGTGCCAGCAGCTTCCGGGACAGGGGGCTCAGAGAGACCCAGTACTTC. Its translation: CASSFRDRGLRETQYF.

The rearrangement joins TRBV4-1 to TRBJ1-4; tentatively, D is TRBD1 (5 bases). The CDR3 has 16 amino acids. Germline-derived CDR1 and CDR2 are MGHRA and YSYEKL. Trimming took off 1 base at V and 4 bases at J, with 13 bases between the two ends. The CDR3 reads CASSQGFGGVNEKLFF. Written as DNA, the CDR3 is TGCGCCAGCAGCCAAGGATTCGGGGGGGTTAATGAAAAACTGTTTTTT.